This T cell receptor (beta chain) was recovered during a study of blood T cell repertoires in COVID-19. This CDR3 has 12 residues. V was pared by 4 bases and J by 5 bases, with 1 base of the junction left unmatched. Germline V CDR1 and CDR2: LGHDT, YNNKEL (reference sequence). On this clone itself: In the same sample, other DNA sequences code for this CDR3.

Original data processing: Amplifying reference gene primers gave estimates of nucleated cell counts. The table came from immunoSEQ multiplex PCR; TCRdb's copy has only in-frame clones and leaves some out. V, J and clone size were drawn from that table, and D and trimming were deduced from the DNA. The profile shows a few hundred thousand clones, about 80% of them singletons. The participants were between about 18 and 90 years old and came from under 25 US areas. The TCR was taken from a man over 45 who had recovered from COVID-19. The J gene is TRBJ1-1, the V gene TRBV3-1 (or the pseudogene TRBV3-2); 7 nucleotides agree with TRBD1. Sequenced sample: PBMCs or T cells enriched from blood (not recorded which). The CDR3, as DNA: TGTGCCAGCAGCCCAGGGGGGACTGAAGCTTTCTTT. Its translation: CASSPGGTEAFF.